Listed here is a single T cell receptor (beta chain). What it binds is unknown. The V gene's germline CDR1 is ENHRY and CDR2 SYGVKD. CDR3 length equals 14 residues. The sample originates from a study of monozygotic twins with inflammatory bowel disease. Study-level points and caveats: Repertoire similarity was not found to differ between concordant and discordant twins, possibly from limited power. Sharing of clonotypes with others was lower in IBD patients than in healthy twins, and this was especially so with disease activity. IBD-affected twins scored below their healthy co-twins in TCRbeta diversity (inverse Simpson).

Researchers used template switching to add UMIs featuring a 6-nucleotide sample barcode. TCRdb reprocessed the 5' RACE reads and keeps a single row for each CDR3 protein, giving no DNA. The sample table sets out about 210,000 distinct CDR3 sequences. Specimen: blood. The chain has TRBV10-3 and TRBJ2-2; TCRdb reports TRBD1, a call that lacks DNA to check it against. This clonotype was sampled from a human donor with ulcerative colitis or Crohn's disease, or a healthy co-twin of an affected twin (not recorded which). The CDR3 sequence is CAISDPEGAGELFF.